A selection of T cell receptor beta chains follows, all from one sample in a study of blood T cell repertoires in COVID-19. Assay: immunoSEQ multiplex PCR; the TCRdb copy retains only in-frame clones and omits some. The sample yields about 42,000 clones, 92% seen once. Sequencing input: peripheral blood. These receptors were obtained from a man over 45 with active COVID-19. Both conserved end residues are part of each CDR3. The D gene is left open where the match is weak. Clone sizes are given selectively: once, few, many, or a class where the clone is expanded.

>TRBJ1-1|TRBV10-2|-|-
TGCGCCAGCAGTGAAACAGCCCCCGCAGCTTTCTTT
CASSETAPAAFF
>TRBJ2-7|TRBV18|TRBD1|-
TGTGCCAGCTCATCGAATAGAGGGGGCAGCTACGAGCAGTACTTC
CASSSNRGGSYEQYF
>TRBJ2-3|TRBV18|TRBD2|-
TGTGCCAGCTCACCAGCGGGAGGGGAAGATACGCAGTATTTT
CASSPAGGEDTQYF
>TRBJ1-1|TRBV5-1|-|-
TGCGCCAGCAGCTTGGGGGCGTGGGGCAGACGAGAAGCTTTCTTT
CASSLGAWGRREAFF
>TRBJ2-1|TRBV2|TRBD2|once
TGTGCCAGCAGTCCCTATGAGCGGGAGGGTGGTAATGAGCAGTTCTTC
CASSPYEREGGNEQFF
>TRBJ2-1|TRBV3-1/TRBV3-2|-|-
TGTGCCAGCAGCCAAGTGGCGGGTTTTGGCAATGAGCAGTTCTTC
CASSQVAGFGNEQFF
>TRBJ2-1|TRBV7-3|-|-
TGTGCCAGCAGCTTCGGGCAAGGGGATTCCAATGAGCAGTTCTTC
CASSFGQGDSNEQFF
>TRBJ2-1|TRBV7-6|TRBD1|-
TGTGCCAGCAGCTTACGGACAGGGGGTATAGGTGAGCAGTTCTTC
CASSLRTGGIGEQFF
>TRBJ1-5|TRBV7-8|-|-
TGTGCCAGCAGCTTATACGACACCAATCAGCCCCAGCATTTT
CASSLYDTNQPQHF
>TRBJ1-5|TRBV7-2|-|-
TGTGCCAGCAGCCCACAACCGGGGGTGGGAAGCAATCAGCCCCAGCATTTT
CASSPQPGVGSNQPQHF
>TRBJ1-2|TRBV19|-|-
TGTGCCAGTAGGATGGGAGGCGGCTACACCTTC
CASRMGGGYTF
>TRBJ1-2|TRBV19|TRBD1|-
TGTGCCAGTAGTATAGGAAACAGGGGAACTGGCTACACCTTC
CASSIGNRGTGYTF
>TRBJ1-3|TRBV14|-|-
TGTGCCAGCAGCCCCGGGGGGAGCTCTGGAAACACCATATATTTT
CASSPGGSSGNTIYF
>TRBJ2-3|TRBV5-1|-|-
TGCGCCAGCAGCTTGGGAGGCGGGCCTCTCACAGATACGCAGTATTTT
CASSLGGGPLTDTQYF
>TRBJ1-2|TRBV5-4|-|-
TGTGCCAGCAGCTCTCTGGGACTCAGTCGGGGCTACACCTTC
CASSSLGLSRGYTF
>TRBJ2-6|TRBV25-1|TRBD1|-
TGTGCCAGCAGTGGCCGGGACAGTCCCGCTCTGGGGGCCAACGTCCTGACTTTC
CASSGRDSPALGANVLTF
>TRBJ2-2|TRBV10-2|-|few
TGCGCCAGCAGTGAAGACAACGCCGGGGAGCTGTTTTTT
CASSEDNAGELFF
>TRBJ2-7|TRBV28|-|once
TGTGCCAGCAGCCAGGGGGGAAGAGACGAGCAGTACTTC
CASSQGGRDEQYF
>TRBJ1-1|TRBV20-1|-|-
TGCAGTGCTAGTTTTGCGGCAGGGCGGACTGAAGCTTTCTTT
CSASFAAGRTEAFF
>TRBJ2-2|TRBV19|TRBD1|-
TGTGCCAGTAGTTCCTACAGGGGGCACACCGGGGAGCTGTTTTTT
CASSSYRGHTGELFF
>TRBJ2-7|TRBV28|TRBD1|-
TGTGCCAGCAGTTTATTAGGACAGGGAAATAGGTACGAGCAGTACTTC
CASSLLGQGNRYEQYF
>TRBJ1-3|TRBV7-9|-|-
TGTGCCAGCAGCCCGAGAGACCGGAGAGGAAACACCATATATTTT
CASSPRDRRGNTIYF
>TRBJ1-4|TRBV5-1|-|-
TGCGCCAGCAGCTTGGCAGCAGGGCGCAATGAAAAACTGTTTTTT
CASSLAAGRNEKLFF
>TRBJ1-4|TRBV2|TRBD1|-
TGTGCCAGCAGGGGCGGACAGGGGTCTGAAAAACTGTTTTTT
CASRGGQGSEKLFF
>TRBJ1-3|TRBV5-1|-|-
TGCGCCAGCAGCCGATACAGCCCCGAAAGCTCTGGAAACACCATATATTTT
CASSRYSPESSGNTIYF
>TRBJ2-1|TRBV2|TRBD2|-
TGTGCCAGCAACAGACTAGCGGTGAGCAATGAGCAGTTCTTC
CASNRLAVSNEQFF
>TRBJ2-7|TRBV10-3|TRBD2|-
TGTGCCATCAATCCCGGGGGGGACAACTCCTACGAGCAGTACTTC
CAINPGGDNSYEQYF
>TRBJ2-6|TRBV10-3|-|once
TGTGCCATCAGCTGGACAGTCGATGCTGGGGCCAACGTCCTGACTTTC
CAISWTVDAGANVLTF
>TRBJ1-5|TRBV18|TRBD1|-
TGTGCCAGCACCGGACAGGGGGCAGGCAATCAGCCCCAGCATTTT
CASTGQGAGNQPQHF
>TRBJ2-7|TRBV6-6|TRBD1|-
TGTGCCAGCAGTGACGGGACAGGTTTGGCCGAGCAGTACTTC
CASSDGTGLAEQYF
>TRBJ2-2|TRBV19|TRBD2|-
TGTGCCAGTAGTAGAATAGCGGGAGCGAACACCGGGGAGCTGTTTTTT
CASSRIAGANTGELFF
>TRBJ2-7|TRBV7-7|-|-
TGTGCCAGCAGCCAAAGTCCAGGGTCCGGCGAGCAGTACTTC
CASSQSPGSGEQYF
>TRBJ2-3|TRBV5-1|-|-
TGCGCCAGCAGCTCAGGACTCACGCGGGTCACAGATACGCAGTATTTT
CASSSGLTRVTDTQYF
>TRBJ2-2|TRBV29-1|-|-
TGCAGCGTTTGGGTCCAGGGTGGTTTCTCCGGGGAGCTGTTTTTT
CSVWVQGGFSGELFF
>TRBJ1-6|TRBV4-1|-|-
TGCGCCAGCAGCCAAGTGCAGGGCCAAGCACCCCTCCACTTT
CASSQVQGQAPLHF
>TRBJ1-6|TRBV3-1/TRBV3-2|-|-
TGTGCCAGCAGCCAACCCAACGGGTCACCCCTCCACTTT
CASSQPNGSPLHF
>TRBJ1-1|TRBV5-6|-|-
TGTGCCAGCAGGCATTCTGCGTACTCCGCACTGAACACTGAAGCTTTCTTT
CASRHSAYSALNTEAFF
>TRBJ2-7|TRBV3-1/TRBV3-2|-|-
TGTGCCAGCAGCCAAGGACTAGGAGGATCCTACGAGCAGTACTTC
CASSQGLGGSYEQYF
>TRBJ2-1|TRBV3-1/TRBV3-2|TRBD2|-
TGTGCCAGCAGCCAACTAGCGGGACGACGGGATGAGCAGTTCTTC
CASSQLAGRRDEQFF
>TRBJ1-4|TRBV15|-|-
TGTGCCACCAGCAGAGTACGGGGAAGCGGAGAAAAACTGTTTTTT
CATSRVRGSGEKLFF